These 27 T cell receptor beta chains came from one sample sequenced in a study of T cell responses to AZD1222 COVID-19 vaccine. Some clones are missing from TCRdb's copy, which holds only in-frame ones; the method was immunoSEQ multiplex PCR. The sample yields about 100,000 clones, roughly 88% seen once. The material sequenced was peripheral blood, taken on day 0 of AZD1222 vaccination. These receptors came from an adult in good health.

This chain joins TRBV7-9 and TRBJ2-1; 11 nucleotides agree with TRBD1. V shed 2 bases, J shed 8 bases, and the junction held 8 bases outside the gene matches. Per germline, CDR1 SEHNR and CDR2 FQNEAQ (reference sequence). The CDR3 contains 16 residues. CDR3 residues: CASSLHGQGAGYEQFF. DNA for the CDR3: TGTGCCAGCAGCTTACACGGACAGGGGGCGGGCTATGAGCAGTTCTTC.

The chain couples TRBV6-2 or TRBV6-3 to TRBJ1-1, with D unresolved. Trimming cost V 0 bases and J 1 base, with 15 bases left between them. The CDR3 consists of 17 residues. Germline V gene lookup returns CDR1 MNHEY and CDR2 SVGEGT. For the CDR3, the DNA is TGTGCCAGCAGTTACTCGATTAGGGTCGGGGAGAACACTGAAGCTTTCTTT. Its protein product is CASSYSIRVGENTEAFF.

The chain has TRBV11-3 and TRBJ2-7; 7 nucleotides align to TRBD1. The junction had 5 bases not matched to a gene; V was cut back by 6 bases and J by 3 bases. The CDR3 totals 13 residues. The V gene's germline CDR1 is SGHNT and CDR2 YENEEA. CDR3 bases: TGTGCCAGCAGTCCGAACAGGGGCTACGAGCAGTACTTC. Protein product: CASSPNRGYEQYF.

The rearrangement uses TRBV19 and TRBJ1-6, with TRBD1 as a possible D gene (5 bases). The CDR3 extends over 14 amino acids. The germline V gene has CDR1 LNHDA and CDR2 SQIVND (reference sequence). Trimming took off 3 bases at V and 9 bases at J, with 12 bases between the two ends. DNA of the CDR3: TGTGCCAGTAGTATCGATAGGGGTGGTTCACCCCTCCACTTT. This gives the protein CASSIDRGGSPLHF.

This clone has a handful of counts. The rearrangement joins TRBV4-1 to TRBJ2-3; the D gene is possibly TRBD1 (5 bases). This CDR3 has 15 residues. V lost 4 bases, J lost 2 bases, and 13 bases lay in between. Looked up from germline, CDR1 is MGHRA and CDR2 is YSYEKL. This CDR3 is CASSPRRGATDTQYF. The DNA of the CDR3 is TGCGCCAGCAGCCCTCGAAGGGGTGCCACAGATACGCAGTATTTT.

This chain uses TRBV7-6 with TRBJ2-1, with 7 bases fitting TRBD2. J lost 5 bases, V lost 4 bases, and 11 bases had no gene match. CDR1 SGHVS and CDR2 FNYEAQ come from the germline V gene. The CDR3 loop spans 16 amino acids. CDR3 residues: CASSSFGLVIHNEQFF. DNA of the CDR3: TGTGCCAGCAGCTCGTTCGGACTAGTAATCCACAATGAGCAGTTCTTC.

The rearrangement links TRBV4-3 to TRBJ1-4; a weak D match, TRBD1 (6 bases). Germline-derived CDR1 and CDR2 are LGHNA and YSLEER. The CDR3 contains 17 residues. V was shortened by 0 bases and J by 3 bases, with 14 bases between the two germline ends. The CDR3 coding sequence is TGCGCCAGCAGCCAAGATCCACCGACAGGCCCTAATGAAAAACTGTTTTTT. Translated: CASSQDPPTGPNEKLFF.

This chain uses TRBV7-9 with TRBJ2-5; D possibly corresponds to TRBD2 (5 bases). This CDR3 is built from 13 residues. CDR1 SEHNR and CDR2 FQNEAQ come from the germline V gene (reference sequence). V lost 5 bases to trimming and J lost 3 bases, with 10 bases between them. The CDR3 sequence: CASSQYGEETQYF. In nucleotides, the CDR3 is TGTGCCAGCAGCCAGTACGGGGAAGAGACCCAGTACTTC.

This chain's CDR3 is CASSGGTESNQPQHF. For the CDR3, the DNA is TGTGCCAGCAGTGGGGGGACAGAGAGCAATCAGCCCCAGCATTTT. This chain uses TRBV28 with TRBJ1-5; the match to TRBD1 covers 7 bases. Germline CDR1 and CDR2: MDHEN and SYDVKM. The CDR3 extends over 15 amino acids. V trimming: 5 bases; J trimming: 1 base; junction bases outside the gene matches: 5.

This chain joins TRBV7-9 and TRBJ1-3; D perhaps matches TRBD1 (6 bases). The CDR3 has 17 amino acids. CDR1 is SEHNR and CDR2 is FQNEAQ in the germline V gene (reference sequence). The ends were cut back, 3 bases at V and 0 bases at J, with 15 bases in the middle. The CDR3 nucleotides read TGTGCCAGCAGCTTTTATAGGGGGGCGGCCTCTGGAAACACCATATATTTT. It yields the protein CASSFYRGAASGNTIYF.

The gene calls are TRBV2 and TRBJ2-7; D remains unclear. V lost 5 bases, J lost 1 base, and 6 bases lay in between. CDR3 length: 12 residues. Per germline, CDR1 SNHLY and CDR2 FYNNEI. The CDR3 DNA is TGTGCCAGCAGTCGGCAGTCCTACGAGCAGTACTTC. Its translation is CASSRQSYEQYF.

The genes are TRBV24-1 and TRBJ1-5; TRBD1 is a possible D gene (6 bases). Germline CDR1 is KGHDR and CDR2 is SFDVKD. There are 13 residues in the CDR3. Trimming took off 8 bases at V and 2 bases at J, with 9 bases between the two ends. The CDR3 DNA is TGTGCCACCAATACAGGGCGCAATCAGCCCCAGCATTTT. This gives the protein CATNTGRNQPQHF.

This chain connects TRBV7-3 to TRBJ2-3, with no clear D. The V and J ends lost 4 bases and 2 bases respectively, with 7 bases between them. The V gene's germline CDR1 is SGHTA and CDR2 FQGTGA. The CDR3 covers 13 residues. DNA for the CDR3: TGTGCCAGCAGCTCCCCAAACACAGATACGCAGTATTTT. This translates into CASSSPNTDTQYF.

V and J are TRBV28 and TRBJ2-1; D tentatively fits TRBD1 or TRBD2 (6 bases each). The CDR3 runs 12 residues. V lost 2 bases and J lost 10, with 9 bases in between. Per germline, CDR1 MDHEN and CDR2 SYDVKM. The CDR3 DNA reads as TGTGCCAGCAGTTTAGGGGGGCGAGAGCAGTTCTTC. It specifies CASSLGGREQFF.

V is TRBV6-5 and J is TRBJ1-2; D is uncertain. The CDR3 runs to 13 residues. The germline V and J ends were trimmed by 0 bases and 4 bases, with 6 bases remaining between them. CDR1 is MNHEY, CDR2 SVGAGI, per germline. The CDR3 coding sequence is TGTGCCAGCAGTTACTCACAGATCTATGGCTACACCTTC. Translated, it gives CASSYSQIYGYTF.

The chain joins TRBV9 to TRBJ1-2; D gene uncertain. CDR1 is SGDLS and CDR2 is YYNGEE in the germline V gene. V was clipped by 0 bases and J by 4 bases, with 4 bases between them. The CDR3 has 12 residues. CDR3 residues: CASSVDSYGYTF. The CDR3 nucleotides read TGTGCCAGCAGCGTAGATAGCTATGGCTACACCTTC.

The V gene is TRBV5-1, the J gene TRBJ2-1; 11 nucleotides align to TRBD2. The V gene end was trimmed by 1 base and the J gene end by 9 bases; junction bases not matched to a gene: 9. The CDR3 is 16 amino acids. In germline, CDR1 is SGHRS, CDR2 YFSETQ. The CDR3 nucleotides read TGCGCCAGCAGCTTGTGGACTAGCGGGTTGTCTGGTGAGCAGTTCTTC. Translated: CASSLWTSGLSGEQFF.

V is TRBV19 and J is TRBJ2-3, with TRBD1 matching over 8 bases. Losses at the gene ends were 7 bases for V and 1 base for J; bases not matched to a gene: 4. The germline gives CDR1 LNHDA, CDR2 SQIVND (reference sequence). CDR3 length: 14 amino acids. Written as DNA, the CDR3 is TGTGCCAGTAAGCAACAGGGGGGCACAGATACGCAGTATTTT. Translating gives CASKQQGGTDTQYF.

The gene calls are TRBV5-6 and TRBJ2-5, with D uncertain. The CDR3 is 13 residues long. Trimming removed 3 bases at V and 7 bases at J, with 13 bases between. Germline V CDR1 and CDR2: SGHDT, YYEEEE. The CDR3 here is CASSSRNLGTQYF. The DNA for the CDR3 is TGTGCCAGCAGCTCGAGAAACTTGGGGACCCAGTACTTC.

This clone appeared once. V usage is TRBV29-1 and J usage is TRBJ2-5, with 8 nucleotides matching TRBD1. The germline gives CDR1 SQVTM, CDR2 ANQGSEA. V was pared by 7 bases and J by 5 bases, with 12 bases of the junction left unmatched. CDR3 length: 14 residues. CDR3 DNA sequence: TGCAGCGCTATTGGACAGGGTATTAGTGAGACCCAGTACTTC. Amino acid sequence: CSAIGQGISETQYF.

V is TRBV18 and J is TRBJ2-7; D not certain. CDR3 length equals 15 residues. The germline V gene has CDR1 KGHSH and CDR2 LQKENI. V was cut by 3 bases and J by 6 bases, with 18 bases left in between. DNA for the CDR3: TGTGCCAGCTCACCGCTACCGGGTCCCTACGCCGAGCAGTACTTC. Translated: CASSPLPGPYAEQYF. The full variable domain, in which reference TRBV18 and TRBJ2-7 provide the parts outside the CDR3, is NAGVMQNPRHLVRRRGQEARLRCSPMKGHSHVYWYRQLPEEGLKFMVYLQKENIIDESGMPKERFSAEFPKEGPSILRIQQVVRGDSAAYFCASSPLPGPYAEQYFGPGTRLTVT.

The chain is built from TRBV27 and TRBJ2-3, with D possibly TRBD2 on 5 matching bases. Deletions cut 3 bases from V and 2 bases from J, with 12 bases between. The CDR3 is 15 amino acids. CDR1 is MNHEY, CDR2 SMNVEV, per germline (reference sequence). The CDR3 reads CASSFSGGLTDTQYF. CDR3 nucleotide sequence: TGTGCCAGCAGTTTTTCTGGCGGACTCACAGATACGCAGTATTTT.

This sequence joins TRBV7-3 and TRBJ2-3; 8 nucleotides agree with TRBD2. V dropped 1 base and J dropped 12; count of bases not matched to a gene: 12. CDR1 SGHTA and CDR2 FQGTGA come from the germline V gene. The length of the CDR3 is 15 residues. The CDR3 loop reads CASSLIGSGEYIQYF. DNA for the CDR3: TGTGCCAGCAGCTTAATTGGTAGCGGGGAGTATATTCAGTATTTT.

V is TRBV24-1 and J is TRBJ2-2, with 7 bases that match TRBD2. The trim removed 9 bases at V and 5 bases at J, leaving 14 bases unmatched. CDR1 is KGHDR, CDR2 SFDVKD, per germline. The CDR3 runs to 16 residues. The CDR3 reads CATADRTSIWTGELFF. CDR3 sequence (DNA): TGTGCCACCGCCGACCGGACTAGTATATGGACCGGGGAGCTGTTTTTT.

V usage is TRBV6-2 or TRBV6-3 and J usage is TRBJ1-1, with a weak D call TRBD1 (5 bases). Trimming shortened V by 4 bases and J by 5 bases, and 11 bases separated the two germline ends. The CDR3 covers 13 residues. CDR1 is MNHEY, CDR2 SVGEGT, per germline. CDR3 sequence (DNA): TGTGCCAGCAGTTTAGGGGCTCCGACTGAAGCTTTCTTT. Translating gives CASSLGAPTEAFF.

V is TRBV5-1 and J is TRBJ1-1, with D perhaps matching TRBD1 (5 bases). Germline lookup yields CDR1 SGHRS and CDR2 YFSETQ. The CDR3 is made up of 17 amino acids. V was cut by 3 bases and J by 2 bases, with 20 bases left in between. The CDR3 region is CASSSELGRLRNTEAFF. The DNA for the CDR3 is TGCGCCAGCAGCTCTGAGCTGGGACGGCTCAGAAACACTGAAGCTTTCTTT.

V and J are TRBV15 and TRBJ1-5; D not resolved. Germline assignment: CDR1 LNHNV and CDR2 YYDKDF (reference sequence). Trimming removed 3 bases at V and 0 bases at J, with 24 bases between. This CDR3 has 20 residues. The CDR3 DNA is TGTGCCACCAGCAGGTCCAAAGCCCTGGCGGTAGGAGTTAGCAATCAGCCCCAGCATTTT. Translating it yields CATSRSKALAVGVSNQPQHF. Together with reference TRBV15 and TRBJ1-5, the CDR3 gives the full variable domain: DAMVIQNPRYQVTQFGKPVTLSCSQTLNHNVMYWYQQKSSQAPKLLFHYYDKDFNNEADTPDNFQSRRPNTSFCFLDIRSPGLGDTAMYLCATSRSKALAVGVSNQPQHFGDGTRLSIL.